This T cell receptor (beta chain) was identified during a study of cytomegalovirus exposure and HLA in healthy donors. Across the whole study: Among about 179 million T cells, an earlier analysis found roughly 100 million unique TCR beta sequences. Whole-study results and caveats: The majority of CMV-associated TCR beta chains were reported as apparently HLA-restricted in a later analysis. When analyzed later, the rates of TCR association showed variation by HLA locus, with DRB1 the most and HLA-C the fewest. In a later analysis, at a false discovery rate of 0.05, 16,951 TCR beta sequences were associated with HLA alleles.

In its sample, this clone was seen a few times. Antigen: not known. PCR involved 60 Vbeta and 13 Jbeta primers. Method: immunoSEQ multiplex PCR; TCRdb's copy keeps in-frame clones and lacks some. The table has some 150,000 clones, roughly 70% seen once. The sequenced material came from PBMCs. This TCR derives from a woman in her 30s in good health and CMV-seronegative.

Written as DNA, the CDR3 is TGTGCCAGCAGCACCGAATACCGAGAAATCTATAATTCACCCCTCCACTTT. This gives the protein CASSTEYREIYNSPLHF. J is TRBJ1-6 and V is TRBV28; D ambiguous. CDR3 size: 17 residues. The V end was cut by 6 bases, the J end by 3 bases, with 18 bases between. Per germline, CDR1 MDHEN and CDR2 SYDVKM.